This T cell receptor beta chain was retrieved from a study of CD8+ T cells in alopecia areata. At the level of the study: Patients in the treated group were given tofacitinib by mouth, 5 to 10 mg twice a day.

It was cDNA, reverse transcribed from extracted RNA, that served as the sequencing template. This table comes from immunoSEQ multiplex PCR, and its TCRdb copy is limited to in-frame clones, with some not included. This table has 130,000 to 150,000 clones, about half appearing once. The V gene end was trimmed by 1 base and the J gene end by 6 bases; junction bases not matched to a gene: 4. The length of the CDR3 is 15 residues. Germline loops: CDR1 SGHVS, CDR2 FQNEAQ. Lesional scalp punch biopsies and peripheral blood were collected from alopecia areata patients. The material sequenced was CD4+ T cells sorted from blood, taken at week 0. The chain joins TRBV7-8 to TRBJ2-1; 9 positions match TRBD2. The source is a human donor with alopecia areata. CDR3 nucleotide sequence: TGTGCCAGCAGCTTAGGACTAGCGGAGGGCAATGAGCAGTTCTTC. The encoded protein is CASSLGLAEGNEQFF.